A single TCR beta chain is shown here with its context. Genomic DNA from each subset was divided evenly over several immunoSEQ plates. Around 32,000 T cell genomes (about 300 ng DNA) went into each PBMC replicate. Generated by immunoSEQ multiplex PCR, the TCRdb table keeps only in-frame clones and is missing some. The table lists 450,000 to 600,000 clones, around 79% of them singletons, with around 13% in the top ten. V gave up 4 bases and J gave up 5 bases, with 14 bases separating them. The CDR3 spans 14 residues. This record comes from a study of shared clonotypes between healthy human individuals. Genomic DNA for unsorted samples, which was extracted with the QIAamp DNA Blood Mini kit, came from around 86 million PBMCs.

The TCR comes from a woman in her 40s in good health. Some clones in this sample may be carry-over from other donors' samples. The chain carries TRBV23-1 and TRBJ1-1, with TRBD1 as a possible D gene (6 bases). TRBV23-1 is flagged as an ORF with uncertain function. Sequences were obtained from PBMCs. CDR3: CASSPPGEGTEAFF. The DNA of the CDR3 is TGCGCCAGCAGTCCCCCAGGGGAGGGAACTGAAGCTTTCTTT.